The 32 T cell receptor beta chains below all came from one sample that was sequenced in a study of cytomegalovirus exposure and HLA in healthy donors. Amplification used 60 Vbeta primers and 13 Jbeta primers. Profiling relied on immunoSEQ multiplex PCR, and the TCRdb table lists in-frame clones only, not all of them. The sample records under 170,000 clones, roughly 83% being singletons. The sequenced sample was PBMCs. These receptors were obtained from a human donor in good health.

CDR3 sequence: CASSQDLSPGYEQYF. The CDR3 DNA follows: TGTGCCAGCAGCCAAGATCTAAGTCCAGGCTACGAGCAGTACTTC. The chain recombines TRBV4-2 with TRBJ2-7; no clear D. Trimming cost V 0 bases and J 3 bases, with 12 bases left between them. The germline V gene encodes CDR1 LGHNA and CDR2 YNFKEQ. The CDR3 contains 15 residues.

Here the CDR3 reads CASSWWAGGNTGELFF. The CDR3 region has the DNA TGTGCCAGCAGCTGGTGGGCGGGAGGTAACACCGGGGAGCTGTTTTTT. The V call is TRBV7-9, the J call TRBJ2-2, with TRBD2 identical over 8 bases. The CDR3 spans 16 residues. Germline V gives CDR1 SEHNR, CDR2 FQNEAQ (reference sequence). The J segment lost 2 bases and the V segment lost 4 bases, leaving 6 bases of the junction unmatched.

The CDR3 spells CASSSTGMATQYF. As DNA, the CDR3 is TGTGCCAGCAGCTCAACAGGAATGGCGACCCAGTACTTC. J is TRBJ2-5 and V is TRBV11-1, with D possibly being TRBD1 (5 bases). The CDR3 is made up of 13 amino acids. V was pared by 4 bases and J by 7 bases, with 13 bases between. Germline values: CDR1 SGHAT, CDR2 FQDESV (reference sequence). The full variable domain, rest sourced from reference TRBV11-1 and TRBJ2-5, is EAEVAQSPRYKITEKSQAVAFWCDPISGHATLYWYRQILGQGPELLVQFQDESVVDDSQLPKDRFSAERLKGVDSTLKIQPAELGDSAMYLCASSSTGMATQYFGPGTRLLVL.

V gene TRBV27 combines with J gene TRBJ2-7; 8 bases map to TRBD2. Germline CDR1 is MNHEY and CDR2 is SMNVEV (reference sequence). The CDR3 length is 17 residues. The ends lost 6 bases at V and 2 bases at J; junction bases unmatched: 15. In DNA, the CDR3 is TGTGCCAGCAGACCCCGGGTTAGCGGGATTCGCACCTACGAGCAGTACTTC. Protein product: CASRPRVSGIRTYEQYF.

This clone was counted only a few times. This chain connects TRBV25-1 to TRBJ1-6; TRBD1 agrees at 8 bases. This CDR3 is 16 amino acids long. CDR1 and CDR2 from the germline V gene are MGHDK and SYGVNS. V trimming: 4 bases; J trimming: 9 bases; junction bases outside the gene matches: 11. The CDR3 DNA is TGTGCCAGCAGTGGAACTTACAGGGGGGTTGGTTCACCCCTCCACTTT. Its protein is CASSGTYRGVGSPLHF.

This clone was seen only once. The chain recombines TRBV6-1 with TRBJ2-1, with 9 bases aligning to TRBD2. In germline, CDR1 is MNHNS, CDR2 SASEGT. The CDR3 is 13 amino acids. V shed 7 bases and J 15 bases; nucleotides not matched to a gene: 13. The CDR3 is CASIRAAAGGLFF. Written as DNA, the CDR3 is TGTGCCAGCATTAGGGCAGCGGCGGGAGGGCTGTTCTTC.

In this sample, this clone turned up a few times. Germline is not matched at one junction end, which may reflect a read error. This rearrangement joins TRBV7-9 to TRBJ1-1; D unclear. Germline V gene data show CDR1 as SEHNR and CDR2 as FQNEAQ (reference sequence). The CDR3 consists of 12 residues. DNA for the CDR3: TGTTCCAGCAGCTTAGCCGGAGCTGAAGCTTTCTTT. Protein: CSSSLAGAEAFF.

The chain employs TRBV7-9 and TRBJ1-2, with D perhaps matching TRBD1 (5 bases). The CDR3 covers 14 residues. CDR1 SEHNR and CDR2 FQNEAQ come from the germline V gene (reference sequence). The V and J ends lost 5 bases and 8 bases respectively, with 18 bases between them. CDR3 in DNA: TGTGCCAGCAGCCCCGGGGGGAGGCAGGACGGCTACACCTTC. Translated: CASSPGGRQDGYTF.

The table lists this clone with a few counts. In nucleotides, the CDR3 is TGTGCCTGTGGACAGGGGGAGGAAAAACTGTTTTTT. The encoded protein is CACGQGEEKLFF. The V call is TRBV30, the J call TRBJ1-4, with 10 bases fitting TRBD1. The V segment lost 6 bases and the J segment 8 bases; nucleotides outside the gene matches: 3. CDR1 is GTSNPN, CDR2 SVGIG, per germline (reference sequence). The CDR3 runs 12 residues.

This chain joins TRBV12-5 and TRBJ2-5; TRBD1 matches at 7 bases. The tail of the sequence fits TRBJ2-7 better, so the J call may be wrong. This CDR3 has 15 residues. Looked up from germline, CDR1 is LGHNT and CDR2 is FRNRAP. CDR3 sequence reads: CASGLPQGLAYEQYF. Written as DNA, the CDR3 is TGTGCTAGTGGTTTACCACAGGGGTTAGCCTACGAGCAGTACTTC.

This clone appeared once. The junction shows a germline mismatch at one end, possibly a read error. The V and J genes are TRBV5-1 and TRBJ1-2; 7 nucleotides agree with TRBD1. Germline V gives CDR1 SGHRS, CDR2 YFSETQ. This CDR3 spans 15 amino acids. The CDR3 nucleotides are TGCGCCAGCAACGACGGCTACAGGGGAATAAGTGGCTACCCCTTC. It yields the protein CASNDGYRGISGYPF.

The V and J genes are TRBV5-1 and TRBJ1-2, with a possible D match to TRBD1 (5 bases). The CDR3 is 15 amino acids. V dropped 4 bases and J dropped 8 bases, with 21 bases sitting between them. Germline V gene lookup returns CDR1 SGHRS and CDR2 YFSETQ. CDR3 bases: TGCGCCAGCAGCCCCGAACCGGGGACTCTTGGAGGCTACACCTTC. It encodes CASSPEPGTLGGYTF.

The table lists this clone with a few counts. This chain joins TRBV5-8 and TRBJ2-4; TRBD2 matches at 11 bases. Per the germline V gene, CDR1 is SGHTS and CDR2 is YDEGEE. V dropped 2 bases and J dropped 0; count of bases not matched to a gene: 1. This CDR3 has 16 residues. This CDR3 reads CASSLGLAGAKNIQYF. The CDR3 nucleotides are TGTGCCAGCAGCTTAGGACTAGCGGGAGCCAAAAACATTCAGTACTTC.

This clone came up a few times. The gene calls are TRBV19 and TRBJ1-1; TRBD1 is a possible D gene (5 bases). CDR1 LNHDA and CDR2 SQIVND come from the germline V gene (reference sequence). This CDR3 comprises 14 residues. Trimming stripped 1 base from V and 2 bases from J, with 8 bases between. The CDR3 loop reads CASSIGGGNTEAFF. As DNA, the CDR3 is TGTGCCAGTAGTATAGGGGGCGGAAACACTGAAGCTTTCTTT. The complete variable domain, with remaining parts taken from reference TRBV19 and TRBJ1-1, reads DGGITQSPKYLFRKEGQNVTLSCEQNLNHDAMYWYRQDPGQGLRLIYYSQIVNDFQKGDIAEGYSVSREKKESFPLTVTSAQKNPTAFYLCASSIGGGNTEAFFGQGTRLTVV.

The chain has TRBV19 and TRBJ1-5; perhaps TRBD1 as D (6 bases). This CDR3 is 13 amino acids long. Germline V gene lookup returns CDR1 LNHDA and CDR2 SQIVND (reference sequence). Trimming shortened V by 2 bases and J by 6 bases, and 8 bases separated the two germline ends. The CDR3 sequence: CASSINRVQPQHF. Written as DNA, the CDR3 is TGTGCCAGTAGTATAAACAGGGTTCAGCCCCAGCATTTT. The full variable domain, rest sourced from reference TRBV19 and TRBJ1-5, is DGGITQSPKYLFRKEGQNVTLSCEQNLNHDAMYWYRQDPGQGLRLIYYSQIVNDFQKGDIAEGYSVSREKKESFPLTVTSAQKNPTAFYLCASSINRVQPQHFGDGTRLSIL.

The chain employs TRBV18 and TRBJ2-2, with 8 bases fitting TRBD1. There are 16 residues in the CDR3. Germline V gives CDR1 KGHSH, CDR2 LQKENI. Trimming at V came to 6 bases and at J to 4 bases, leaving 10 bases not matched to a gene. The CDR3 loop reads CASSLTGQGCTGELFF. The CDR3 DNA reads as TGTGCCAGCTCGCTCACTGGACAGGGTTGCACCGGGGAGCTGTTTTTT.

This clone was seen a few times. CDR3 DNA: TGTGCCAGCAGTGATCAGTCCAACACTGAAGCTTTCTTT. It is translated as CASSDQSNTEAFF. V and J are TRBV6-1 and TRBJ1-1; no definite D call. Trimming removed 3 bases from V and 2 bases from J, with 7 bases in between. The CDR3 extends over 13 amino acids. Germline V CDR1 and CDR2: MNHNS, SASEGT.

V and J are TRBV28 and TRBJ2-7; tentative D call: TRBD1 (6 bases). This CDR3 region has 15 residues. CDR1 is MDHEN and CDR2 is SYDVKM in the germline V gene. V was clipped by 1 base and J by 3 bases, with 13 bases between them. DNA of the CDR3: TGTGCCAGCAGTTTATTAGAGGCAGGGGACTACGAGCAGTACTTC. Protein product: CASSLLEAGDYEQYF. Combining the CDR3 with reference TRBV28 and TRBJ2-7 gives the whole variable domain DVKVTQSSRYLVKRTGEKVFLECVQDMDHENMFWYRQDPGLGLRLIYFSYDVKMKEKGDIPEGYSVSREKKERFSLILESASTNQTSMYLCASSLLEAGDYEQYFGPGTRLTVT.

This sequence joins TRBV6-1 and TRBJ2-7; 7 positions agree with TRBD2. The V gene's germline CDR1 is MNHNS and CDR2 SASEGT. The junction had 13 bases not matched to a gene; V was cut back by 8 bases and J by 3 bases. The CDR3 length is 15 residues. CDR3 sequence: CASSQWREKNYEQYF. The CDR3 DNA is TGTGCCAGCTCACAATGGCGGGAGAAGAACTACGAGCAGTACTTC.

The chain is built from TRBV5-4 and TRBJ2-2, with 14 bases lining up with TRBD2. The germline CDR1 and CDR2 sequences are SGHNT and YYREEE (reference sequence). J gave up 7 bases and V 5 bases, and 13 bases lay outside the gene matches. The CDR3 has 18 residues. The CDR3 sequence is CASSTPGLAGERGGELFF. The CDR3 nucleotides are TGTGCCAGCAGTACGCCGGGACTAGCGGGAGAGCGGGGCGGGGAGCTGTTTTTT.

The rearrangement joins TRBV14 to TRBJ2-3; a possible D gene is TRBD1 (6 bases). This CDR3 comprises 15 residues. Trimming took 4 bases from V and 2 from J, leaving 13 bases between them. Germline-derived CDR1 and CDR2 are SGHDN and FVKESK. CDR3 sequence: CASSLSRGPTDTQYF. In nucleotides, the CDR3 is TGTGCCAGCAGCCTGAGCAGGGGTCCCACAGATACGCAGTATTTT.

The chain couples TRBV29-1 to TRBJ1-3; possibly TRBD1 for D (6 bases). Germline assignment: CDR1 SQVTM and CDR2 ANQGSEA. The CDR3 consists of 15 residues. Trimming left V 4 bases short and J 2 bases short, with 15 bases between. The CDR3 spells CSVAVRGRTGNTIYF. The CDR3 nucleotides are TGCAGCGTTGCGGTCAGGGGTCGAACTGGAAACACCATATATTTT.

This sequence joins TRBV5-1 and TRBJ1-3; 8 bases line up with TRBD1. This CDR3 has 14 residues. Germline V gives CDR1 SGHRS, CDR2 YFSETQ. V trimming: 4 bases; J trimming: 8 bases; junction bases outside the gene matches: 8. The CDR3 spells CASSPGTGRDTIYF. In nucleotides, the CDR3 is TGCGCCAGCAGCCCCGGGACAGGCCGAGACACCATATATTTT.

The count of this clone is one. The chain couples TRBV4-1 to TRBJ1-1; D is perhaps TRBD1 (6 bases). This CDR3 is 16 amino acids long. V lost 3 bases to trimming and J lost 0 bases, with 14 bases between them. Germline CDR1 MGHRA, CDR2 YSYEKL. CDR3 protein: CASSQNPDSMNTEAFF. The CDR3 coding sequence is TGCGCCAGCAGCCAGAATCCGGACAGTATGAACACTGAAGCTTTCTTT.

The gene calls are TRBV4-1 and TRBJ2-3, with 11 bases fitting TRBD2. CDR3 size: 17 residues. Germline V gives CDR1 MGHRA, CDR2 YSYEKL. Trimming cost V 2 bases and J 2 bases; bases outside gene matches: 6. The CDR3 loop is CASSQPLAGGPTDTQYF. The CDR3 region has the DNA TGCGCCAGCAGCCAACCCTTAGCGGGGGGGCCCACAGATACGCAGTATTTT.

The rearrangement links TRBV30 to TRBJ2-1; D gene unclear. V gave up 0 bases and J gave up 8 bases, with 8 bases separating them. Germline CDR1 GTSNPN, CDR2 SVGIG (reference sequence). The CDR3 loop spans 12 amino acids. The CDR3 is CAWSVQVHEQFF. The CDR3 DNA follows: TGTGCCTGGAGTGTGCAGGTCCATGAGCAGTTCTTC.

This clone occurred once. The chain joins TRBV7-2 to TRBJ1-2, with 7 bases identical to TRBD1. This CDR3 spans 13 amino acids. Per germline, CDR1 SGHTA and CDR2 FQGNSA. With 1 base clipped from V and 7 bases from J, the junction kept 3 bases outside the gene matches. CDR3 coding DNA: TGTGCCAGCAGCTTAGTTGAGGGGGCTGGCTACACCTTC. Its translation: CASSLVEGAGYTF.

The chain couples TRBV30 to TRBJ1-1, with TRBD1 matching over 9 bases. V was pared by 2 bases and J by 4 bases, with 14 bases of the junction left unmatched. Germline V gene sequence: CDR1 GTSNPN, CDR2 SVGIG (reference sequence). The CDR3 covers 17 residues. In DNA, the CDR3 is TGTGCCTGGAGTCGGACGGGACAGGGCGGTGGTAGCACTGAAGCTTTCTTT. Translating gives CAWSRTGQGGGSTEAFF. Using reference TRBV30 and TRBJ1-1 for the parts outside the CDR3, the full variable domain is SQTIHQWPATLVQPVGSPLSLECTVEGTSNPNLYWYRQAAGRGLQLLFYSVGIGQISSEVPQNLSASRPQDRQFILSSKKLLLSDSGFYLCAWSRTGQGGGSTEAFFGQGTRLTVV.

The chain couples TRBV10-2 to TRBJ2-1; 13 nucleotides align to TRBD2. Germline assignment: CDR1 WSHSY and CDR2 SAAADI. The CDR3 sequence is 20 residues long. V lost 6 bases to trimming and J lost 0 bases; unmatched junction nucleotides: 14. The CDR3 bases are TGCGCCAGCAGCGACTCCGGGACTAGCGGGGTAAAGAGCTCCTACAATGAGCAGTTCTTC. Protein sequence: CASSDSGTSGVKSSYNEQFF.

V and J are TRBV4-2 and TRBJ2-1, with a tentative D call TRBD2 (6 bases). Germline V gives CDR1 LGHNA, CDR2 YNFKEQ. CDR3 length equals 16 residues. V lost 3 bases, J lost 2 bases, and 14 bases lay in between. The CDR3 region is CASSQGRDFPYNEQFF. The DNA for the CDR3 is TGTGCCAGCAGCCAGGGCCGGGACTTTCCCTACAATGAGCAGTTCTTC.

The V gene is TRBV27, the J gene TRBJ2-7; tentative D call: TRBD1 (6 bases). The CDR3 has 15 amino acids. In germline, CDR1 is MNHEY, CDR2 SMNVEV (reference sequence). The germline V and J ends were trimmed by 2 bases and 0 bases, with 11 bases remaining between them. In DNA, the CDR3 is TGTGCCAGCAGTTTAGCCACAGGGTACTCCTACGAGCAGTACTTC. Amino acid sequence: CASSLATGYSYEQYF.

The V and J genes are TRBV5-1 and TRBJ2-7; TRBD2 agrees at 9 bases. The junction had 9 bases not matched to a gene; V was cut back by 1 base and J by 7 bases. This CDR3 is 15 amino acids long. Germline loops: CDR1 SGHRS, CDR2 YFSETQ. The CDR3 DNA reads TGCGCCAGCAGCTTGTCAGCGGGAGGCGGTGGGGAGCAGTACTTC. It is translated as CASSLSAGGGGEQYF.